This entry lists 21 T cell receptor beta chains sequenced from one sample in a study of T cells after yellow fever vaccination (dated by TCRdb to about 2019). Libraries were prepared through 5' RACE. The listed sequencing device is Illumina HiSeq 2500. TCRdb reworked the public reads: Q25 trimming with fastp, MiXCR clone assembly, productive beta chains retained. CDR3 protein sequences are deduplicated, and each keeps its most common genes and DNA. This sample gives around 46,000 distinct CDR3 sequences in total; 6.8% of them show up just once. Approximately 15% of the sample rests with the top ten. The treatment or condition label, as the study defines it: live attenuated yellow fever vaccine strain. The starting material was CD8+ T cells not binding an NS4B(214-222) dextramer, sorted from PBMCs, obtained 45 days after the yellow fever booster vaccination. The meaning of the sample's cell subset or site label: NS4B epitope dextramer-negative CD8 T cells. The origin of the receptors is a man aged 30 to 39 who received the YFV17D yellow fever vaccine.

This clonotype was recorded many times. The V and J genes are TRBV29-1 and TRBJ2-7; D is undetermined. The V and J ends lost 4 bases and 2 bases respectively, with 12 bases between them. CDR1 is SQVTM and CDR2 is ANQGSEA in the germline V gene. The CDR3 is 13 residues long. The CDR3 DNA reads TGCAGCGTTGTTGGGATCAATGCCTACGAGCAGTACTTC. Translating it yields CSVVGINAYEQYF.

The chain links TRBV6-1 to TRBJ2-7, with D tentatively TRBD2 (6 bases). From germline, CDR1 is MNHNS and CDR2 SASEGT. The CDR3 has 14 residues. V dropped 5 bases and J dropped 4 bases, with 15 bases sitting between them. Written as DNA, the CDR3 is TGTGCCAGCAGTCCCGGACTAACAGCTTACGAGCAGTACTTC. It yields the protein CASSPGLTAYEQYF.

V is TRBV7-9 and J is TRBJ2-7; the match to TRBD1 covers 7 bases. The length of the CDR3 is 15 residues. Trimming cost V 5 bases and J 5 bases; bases outside gene matches: 12. Germline V gene sequence: CDR1 SEHNR, CDR2 FQNEAQ (reference sequence). CDR3 nucleotide sequence: TGTGCCAGCAGCACCCCCCAGACAGGGTGGGACGAGCAGTACTTC. It encodes CASSTPQTGWDEQYF.

There are many counts of this clonotype. V and J are TRBV20-1 and TRBJ2-5; a possible D gene is TRBD2 (6 bases). Germline CDR1 is DFQATT and CDR2 is SNEGSKA (reference sequence). The ends were cut back, 4 bases at V and 2 bases at J, with 14 bases in the middle. The CDR3 is 14 amino acids. In DNA form, the CDR3 reads TGCAGTGCTATCCGGGTAGCGGAGCAAGAGACCCAGTACTTC. Translated, it gives CSAIRVAEQETQYF.

This clonotype has more than one count but fewer than ten. The chain joins TRBV6-1 to TRBJ2-1; D remains unclear. The V gene's germline CDR1 is MNHNS and CDR2 SASEGT. This CDR3 region has 12 residues. Trimming took off 6 bases at V and 5 bases at J, with 8 bases between the two ends. CDR3 DNA sequence: TGTGCCAGCAGCCGGACGAACAATGAGCAGTTCTTC. Its translation is CASSRTNNEQFF.

This clonotype was seen many times. The chain employs TRBV5-4 and TRBJ2-1, with TRBD1 matching 9 bases. The V and J ends lost 4 bases and 4 bases, in that order; junction bases with no gene match: 3. CDR3 length: 14 amino acids. In germline, CDR1 is SGHNT, CDR2 YYREEE (reference sequence). The CDR3 here is CASSQGQGYNEQFF. DNA of the CDR3: TGTGCCAGCAGCCAAGGACAGGGGTACAATGAGCAGTTCTTC.

This clonotype appeared many times. J is TRBJ1-2 and V is TRBV3-1; 7 bases are a match to TRBD1. The CDR3 runs 16 residues. Germline trimming cut 2 bases from V and 2 bases from J; bases unmatched to any gene: 8. The V gene's germline CDR1 is LGHDT and CDR2 YNNKEL (reference sequence). CDR3 region: CASSQFPGTVNYGYTF. The DNA for the CDR3 is TGTGCCAGCAGCCAATTCCCGGGGACAGTCAACTATGGCTACACCTTC. Using reference TRBV3-1 and TRBJ1-2 for the parts outside the CDR3, the full variable domain is DTAVSQTPKYLVTQMGNDKSIKCEQNLGHDTMYWYKQDSKKFLKIMFSYNNKELIINETVPNRFSPKSPDKAHLNLHINSLELGDSAVYFCASSQFPGTVNYGYTFGSGTRLTVV.

This clonotype was counted only a few times. This chain connects TRBV5-1 to TRBJ2-3; 9 bases fit TRBD2. The germline V gene encodes CDR1 SGHRS and CDR2 YFSETQ. CDR3 size: 16 residues. The trim removed 0 bases at V and 2 bases at J, leaving 4 bases unmatched. The DNA of the CDR3 is TGCGCCAGCAGCTTGGGGACTAGCGAGGACACAGATACGCAGTATTTT. It specifies CASSLGTSEDTDTQYF.

This clonotype was counted at least ten times. This chain links TRBV11-2 with TRBJ1-1; no reliable D call. There are 13 residues in the CDR3. The germline CDR1 and CDR2 sequences are SGHAT and FQNNGV. Trimming cost V 4 bases and J 0 bases, with 6 bases left between them. The CDR3 protein is CASSSLVNTEAFF. For the CDR3, the DNA is TGTGCCAGCAGCTCCCTAGTGAACACTGAAGCTTTCTTT.

Concerning this clonotype itself: A read error is possible here, since a much larger clone lies one base away. The gene calls are TRBV27 and TRBJ2-7, with no clear D. Trimming removed 5 bases from V and 2 bases from J, with 13 bases in between. The CDR3 runs to 14 residues. CDR1 and CDR2 from the germline V gene are MNHEY and SMNVEV (reference sequence). CDR3 bases: TGTGCCAGCAGTCTCCGGAACAGAGCCTACGAGCAGTACTTC. Protein: CASSLRNRAYEQYF.

This clonotype was picked up a small number of times. This chain connects TRBV11-2 to TRBJ1-4; no definite D call. V was clipped by 6 bases and J by 3 bases, with 5 bases between them. Germline lookup yields CDR1 SGHAT and CDR2 FQNNGV. This CDR3 spans 12 amino acids. The CDR3 DNA reads TGTGCCAGCAGGGACCCTAATGAAAAACTGTTTTTT. It yields the protein CASRDPNEKLFF.

The sample holds many counts of this clonotype. The chain carries TRBV29-1 and TRBJ2-1; 13 positions match TRBD2. V gave up 1 base and J gave up 3 bases; unmatched junction bases: 12. Germline V gene sequence: CDR1 SQVTM, CDR2 ANQGSEA. This CDR3 region has 19 residues. CDR3 residues: CSVEGPGLAGKDVYNEQFF. CDR3 DNA sequence: TGCAGCGTTGAAGGGCCGGGACTAGCGGGGAAAGACGTCTACAATGAGCAGTTCTTC.

This clonotype was picked up many times. The J gene is TRBJ2-1, the V gene TRBV5-1, with TRBD2 identical over 8 bases. The CDR3 loop spans 15 amino acids. J gave up 4 bases and V 0 bases, and 3 bases lay outside the gene matches. In germline, CDR1 is SGHRS, CDR2 YFSETQ. This CDR3 is CASSLGRGVYNEQFF. The CDR3 DNA reads as TGCGCCAGCAGCTTGGGGCGGGGGGTTTACAATGAGCAGTTCTTC. The whole variable domain, filled in from reference TRBV5-1 and TRBJ2-1, reads KAGVTQTPRYLIKTRGQQVTLSCSPISGHRSVSWYQQTPGQGLQFLFEYFSETQRNKGNFPGRFSGRQFSNSRSEMNVSTLELGDSALYLCASSLGRGVYNEQFFGPGTRLTVL.

This clonotype was counted ten times or more. This rearrangement joins TRBV29-1 to TRBJ2-2; no definite D call. Germline CDR1 SQVTM, CDR2 ANQGSEA. The CDR3 extends over 13 amino acids. Trimming stripped 3 bases from V and 2 bases from J, with 7 bases between. The CDR3 spells CSVDEPNTGELFF. The CDR3, as DNA: TGCAGCGTTGACGAGCCAAACACCGGGGAGCTGTTTTTT.

The sample holds many counts of this clonotype. V usage is TRBV29-1 and J usage is TRBJ2-2; 10 bases align to TRBD1. V shed 8 bases, J shed 1 base, and the junction held 10 bases outside the gene matches. Germline CDR1 and CDR2: SQVTM and ANQGSEA. CDR3 size: 16 residues. CDR3 residues: CSTPTRDRGNTGELFF. The DNA for the CDR3 is TGCAGCACCCCAACCCGGGACAGGGGGAACACCGGGGAGCTGTTTTTT.

Many counts were recorded for this clonotype. This chain connects TRBV27 to TRBJ1-2, with D tentatively TRBD1 (5 bases). The germline V gene encodes CDR1 MNHEY and CDR2 SMNVEV (reference sequence). Trimming took 3 bases from V and 2 from J, leaving 10 bases between them. The CDR3 consists of 14 residues. The CDR3 loop reads CASSFHWGNYGYTF. CDR3 DNA: TGTGCCAGCAGTTTTCATTGGGGGAACTATGGCTACACCTTC.

This clonotype showed up many times. V is TRBV9 and J is TRBJ2-1; TRBD2 is a possible D gene (5 bases). Germline V gene data show CDR1 as SGDLS and CDR2 as YYNGEE. This CDR3 contains 16 residues. Deletions cut 4 bases from V and 10 bases from J, with 24 bases between. CDR3 nucleotide sequence: TGTGCCAGCAGCCCAATAGGTGGCGGGTTAAGTAACGAGCAGTTCTTC. This gives the protein CASSPIGGGLSNEQFF.

This clonotype came up many times. The chain couples TRBV29-1 to TRBJ2-2; the D is unclear. The V gene lost 4 bases and the J gene lost 1 base, with 4 bases spanning the gap. This CDR3 has 12 amino acids. In germline, CDR1 is SQVTM, CDR2 ANQGSEA. This chain's CDR3 is CSVVGNTGELFF. For the CDR3, the DNA is TGCAGCGTTGTAGGGAACACCGGGGAGCTGTTTTTT.

The sample holds many counts of this clonotype. The chain links TRBV15 to TRBJ2-1, with no clear D. The germline V and J ends were trimmed by 0 bases and 8 bases, with 11 bases remaining between them. This CDR3 contains 14 residues. Germline loops: CDR1 LNHNV, CDR2 YYDKDF (reference sequence). This CDR3 is CATSRENRVDEQFF. CDR3 DNA sequence: TGTGCCACCAGCAGAGAGAACAGAGTCGATGAGCAGTTCTTC. The variable domain in full, with the rest retrieved from reference TRBV15 and TRBJ2-1, is DAMVIQNPRYQVTQFGKPVTLSCSQTLNHNVMYWYQQKSSQAPKLLFHYYDKDFNNEADTPDNFQSRRPNTSFCFLDIRSPGLGDTAMYLCATSRENRVDEQFFGPGTRLTVL.

This clonotype was recorded at least ten times. CDR3: CASSYLYDRSNYNEQFF. DNA of the CDR3: TGTGCCAGCAGTTACCTTTATGATAGGTCAAATTACAATGAGCAGTTCTTC. This chain joins TRBV6-5 and TRBJ2-1, with D uncertain. Between the trimmed V and J ends, which lost 2 bases and 4 bases, there was a span of 18 bases. Per germline, CDR1 MNHEY and CDR2 SVGAGI. CDR3 size: 17 residues.

This clonotype was picked up many times. V usage is TRBV5-4 and J usage is TRBJ2-7, with D hard to call. V lost 1 base and J lost 2, with 13 bases in between. The CDR3 sequence is 15 residues long. Germline-derived CDR1 and CDR2 are SGHNT and YYREEE (reference sequence). The CDR3 sequence is CASSLRFGETYEQYF. In DNA, the CDR3 is TGTGCCAGCAGCTTGCGTTTCGGCGAAACCTACGAGCAGTACTTC.